This T cell receptor beta chain was sequenced for a study of blood T cell repertoires in COVID-19. Each participant's cohort was designated according to participant-reported clinical history. The CDR3 has 16 amino acids. In germline, CDR1 is LNHDA, CDR2 SQIVND (reference sequence). Trimming removed 3 bases from V and 2 bases from J; junction bases left unmatched: 9. Libraries were prepared by immunoSEQ multiplex PCR; TCRdb keeps only in-frame clonotypes and omits some of them. The data show about 200,000 clones, around 90% seen once. The chain carries TRBV19 and TRBJ2-5, with 7 bases that match TRBD2. Sequencing was done on a sample of PBMCs or T cells enriched from blood (not recorded which). The origin of this receptor is a woman aged 30 to 39 who had recovered from COVID-19. The CDR3 sequence is CASSMSSGGLQETQYF. The CDR3 nucleotides are TGTGCCAGTAGTATGTCATCGGGGGGACTACAAGAGACCCAGTACTTC.